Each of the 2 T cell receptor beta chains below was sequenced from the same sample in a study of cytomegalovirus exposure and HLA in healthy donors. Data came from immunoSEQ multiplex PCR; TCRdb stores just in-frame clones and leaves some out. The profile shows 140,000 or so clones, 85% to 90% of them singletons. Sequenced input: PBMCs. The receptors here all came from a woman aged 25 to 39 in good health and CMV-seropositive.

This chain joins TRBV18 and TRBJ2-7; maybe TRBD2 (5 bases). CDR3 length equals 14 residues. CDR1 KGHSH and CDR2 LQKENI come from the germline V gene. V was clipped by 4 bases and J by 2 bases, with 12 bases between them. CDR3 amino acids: CASSHDSDPYEQYF. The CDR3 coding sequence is TGTGCCAGCTCACATGATAGCGACCCCTACGAGCAGTACTTC. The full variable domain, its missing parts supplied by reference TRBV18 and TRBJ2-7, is NAGVMQNPRHLVRRRGQEARLRCSPMKGHSHVYWYRQLPEEGLKFMVYLQKENIIDESGMPKERFSAEFPKEGPSILRIQQVVRGDSAAYFCASSHDSDPYEQYFGPGTRLTVT.

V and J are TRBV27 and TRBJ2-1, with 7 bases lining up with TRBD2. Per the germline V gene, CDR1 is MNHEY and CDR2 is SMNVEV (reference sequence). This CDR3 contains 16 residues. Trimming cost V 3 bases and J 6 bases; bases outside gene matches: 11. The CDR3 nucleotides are TGTGCCAGCAGTTTTTTGCGGGAGTTATGGTTCAATGAGCAGTTCTTC. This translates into CASSFLRELWFNEQFF.